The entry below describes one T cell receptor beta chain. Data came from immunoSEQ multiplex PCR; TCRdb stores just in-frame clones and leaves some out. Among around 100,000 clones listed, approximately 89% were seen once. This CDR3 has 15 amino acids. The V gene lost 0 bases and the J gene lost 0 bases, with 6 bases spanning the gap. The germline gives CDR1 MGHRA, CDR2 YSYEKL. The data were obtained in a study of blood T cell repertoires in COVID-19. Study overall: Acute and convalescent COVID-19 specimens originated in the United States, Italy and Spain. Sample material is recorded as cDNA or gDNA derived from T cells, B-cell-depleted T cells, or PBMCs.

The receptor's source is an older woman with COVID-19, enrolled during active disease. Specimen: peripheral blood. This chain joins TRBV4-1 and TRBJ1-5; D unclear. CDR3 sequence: CASSQDLSSNQPQHF. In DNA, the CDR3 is TGCGCCAGCAGCCAAGATTTGAGTAGCAATCAGCCCCAGCATTTT.